This T cell receptor (beta chain) was recorded in a study of T cells and copy number aberrations in small-cell lung cancer. Study outcomes and limitations: A small sample size limited this study; results need validation. Compared with adjacent lung tissue, tumors had lower T-cell richness and clonality and non-significantly lower density.

A remark on this clone: Its target is not known. Germline and junction disagree at one end, which may indicate a read error.

Produced via immunoSEQ multiplex PCR; TCRdb's table is partial and in-frame only. The table records 7,000 or so clones, about 72% of them present only once. Limited-stage small-cell lung cancer patients underwent surgery between the late 2000s and the early 2020s. Each donor had smoking or heavy second-hand smoke exposure. There are 15 residues in the CDR3. Germline V gene sequence: CDR1 LGHNA, CDR2 YSLEER. V and J are TRBV4-3 and TRBJ1-4, with 7 bases identical to TRBD1. This TCR was sampled from a woman in her 70s with small cell lung cancer. Some clones in this sample may be carry-over from other donors' samples. The sequencing sample was made of normal tissue next to the tumor. CDR3 sequence (DNA): TGCACCAGCAGCCTAACGACAGGGAATAATGAAAAACTGTTTTTT. Translating it yields CTSSLTTGNNEKLFF.